This T cell receptor (beta chain) is drawn from a study of blood T cell repertoires in COVID-19. Study-wide background: In each case, the material was cDNA or gDNA derived from T cells, B-cell-depleted T cells, or PBMCs.

The count of this clone is one. This CDR3 spans 15 amino acids. Between the trimmed V and J ends, which lost 5 bases and 5 bases, there was a span of 19 bases. Germline V gene data show CDR1 as LNHDA and CDR2 as SQIVND (reference sequence). In the study's own analysis: Cell counts per sample came from amplifying reference gene primers. Only in-frame clones appear in the TCRdb table, and some are missing; sequencing was by immunoSEQ multiplex PCR. Clonal size and the V and J genes are those of that table, whereas D and trimming came from the DNA. The table has approximately 99,000 clones, more than 70% seen once; the top ten hold less than 20%.

Sequencing input: peripheral blood. The clonotype comes from a human donor in a cohort sampled during active COVID-19. V usage is TRBV19 and J usage is TRBJ2-7, with D possibly being TRBD1 (5 bases). CDR3 sequence: CASSPLGAGIHEQYF. DNA for the CDR3: TGTGCCAGTAGTCCCTTAGGGGCAGGGATCCACGAGCAGTACTTC. Combining the CDR3 with reference TRBV19 and TRBJ2-7 gives the whole variable domain DGGITQSPKYLFRKEGQNVTLSCEQNLNHDAMYWYRQDPGQGLRLIYYSQIVNDFQKGDIAEGYSVSREKKESFPLTVTSAQKNPTAFYLCASSPLGAGIHEQYFGPGTRLTVT.